These T cell receptor beta chains were read from a single sample in a study of shared clonotypes between healthy human individuals. Produced via immunoSEQ multiplex PCR; TCRdb's table is partial and in-frame only. In the table there are around 720,000 clones, 73% of which are singletons. The sample consisted of memory CD4+ T cells sorted from blood. The source of these receptors is a young woman in good health. Each CDR3 is given with its conserved first and last residue. The order of the fields is V gene, J gene, clone size, D gene, CDR3 protein, CDR3 DNA. D genes are given only for firm matches. Clone sizes are given selectively: once, few, many, or a class where the clone is expanded.

v_call: TRBV5-4
j_call: TRBJ1-1
clone_size: -
d_call: TRBD1
cdr3_aa: CASSLRTGKAFF
cdr3_nt: TGTGCCAGCAGCTTAAGGACAGGGAAAGCTTTCTTT

v_call: TRBV7-6
j_call: TRBJ2-7
clone_size: -
d_call: -
cdr3_aa: CASSRGAGRGYEQYF
cdr3_nt: TGTGCCAGCAGCCGAGGCGCTGGACGGGGTTACGAGCAGTACTTC

v_call: TRBV5-1
j_call: TRBJ2-5
clone_size: -
d_call: -
cdr3_aa: CASSLWAGSFQETQYF
cdr3_nt: TGCGCCAGCAGCTTGTGGGCGGGGTCCTTCCAAGAGACCCAGTACTTC

v_call: TRBV18
j_call: TRBJ1-2
clone_size: -
d_call: -
cdr3_aa: CASSPVGGVASYGYTF
cdr3_nt: TGTGCCAGCTCACCAGTGGGAGGGGTCGCAAGTTATGGCTACACCTTC

v_call: TRBV16
j_call: TRBJ2-5
clone_size: few
d_call: TRBD2
cdr3_aa: CASSQWPGGSLQETQYF
cdr3_nt: TGTGCCAGCAGCCAATGGCCCGGCGGGAGCCTGCAAGAGACCCAGTACTTC

v_call: TRBV27
j_call: TRBJ2-3
clone_size: -
d_call: -
cdr3_aa: CASSPRGGGHTQYF
cdr3_nt: TGTGCCAGCAGTCCTCGTGGAGGGGGACATACGCAGTATTTT

v_call: TRBV7-6
j_call: TRBJ1-1
clone_size: -
d_call: -
cdr3_aa: CASSLLRADPVAFF
cdr3_nt: TGTGCCAGCAGCCTACTAAGGGCCGACCCCGTAGCTTTCTTT

v_call: TRBV27
j_call: TRBJ1-5
clone_size: few
d_call: TRBD1
cdr3_aa: CASSLLGTGHQPQHF
cdr3_nt: TGTGCCAGCAGTTTACTCGGGACAGGGCATCAGCCCCAGCATTTT

v_call: TRBV6-6
j_call: TRBJ1-1
clone_size: -
d_call: -
cdr3_aa: CASSYLRQGNTEAFF
cdr3_nt: TGTGCCAGCAGTTACTTGCGGCAGGGGAACACTGAAGCTTTCTTT

v_call: TRBV19
j_call: TRBJ2-5
clone_size: few
d_call: TRBD2
cdr3_aa: CASSPRLRLAGGPRETQYF
cdr3_nt: TGTGCCAGTAGTCCCCGTTTACGGCTAGCGGGAGGGCCGCGGGAGACCCAGTACTTC

v_call: TRBV5-1
j_call: TRBJ2-5
clone_size: -
d_call: -
cdr3_aa: CASSLTGAETQYF
cdr3_nt: TGCGCCAGCAGCCTCACTGGGGCGGAGACCCAGTACTTC

v_call: TRBV10-3
j_call: TRBJ2-5
clone_size: once
d_call: -
cdr3_aa: CAISQDRTQYF
cdr3_nt: TGTGCCATCAGCCAGGACAGAACCCAGTACTTC

v_call: TRBV15
j_call: TRBJ2-2
clone_size: -
d_call: TRBD2
cdr3_aa: CATSRRLAANTGELFF
cdr3_nt: TGTGCCACCAGCAGGCGACTAGCGGCGAACACCGGGGAGCTGTTTTTT

v_call: TRBV19
j_call: TRBJ2-3
clone_size: -
d_call: TRBD2
cdr3_aa: CASRPGLAVGPDTQYF
cdr3_nt: TGTGCCAGTAGGCCGGGACTAGCGGTGGGCCCAGATACGCAGTATTTT

v_call: TRBV18
j_call: TRBJ2-7
clone_size: -
d_call: -
cdr3_aa: CASSPYLGGALSYEQYF
cdr3_nt: TGTGCCAGCTCACCCTATCTAGGCGGGGCCCTCTCCTACGAGCAGTACTTC

v_call: TRBV19
j_call: TRBJ1-5
clone_size: -
d_call: -
cdr3_aa: CASSITEDQPQHF
cdr3_nt: TGTGCCAGTAGTATAACAGAAGATCAGCCCCAGCATTTT

v_call: TRBV5-6
j_call: TRBJ1-4
clone_size: -
d_call: TRBD1
cdr3_aa: CASSLVGQETLELFF
cdr3_nt: TGTGCCAGCAGCTTGGTGGGACAGGAAACTTTGGAACTGTTTTTT

v_call: TRBV5-1
j_call: TRBJ2-7
clone_size: many
d_call: -
cdr3_aa: CASSSGTQPYEQYF
cdr3_nt: TGCGCCAGCAGCTCCGGGACTCAACCCTACGAGCAGTACTTC

v_call: TRBV6-5
j_call: TRBJ2-2
clone_size: -
d_call: TRBD2
cdr3_aa: CASSAGLLKTGELFF
cdr3_nt: TGTGCCAGCAGCGCGGGACTATTGAAGACCGGGGAGCTGTTTTTT

v_call: TRBV2
j_call: TRBJ2-5
clone_size: -
d_call: -
cdr3_aa: CASITGGMVETQYF
cdr3_nt: TGTGCCAGCATCACCGGGGGAATGGTAGAGACCCAGTACTTC

v_call: TRBV5-5
j_call: TRBJ2-7
clone_size: -
d_call: TRBD2
cdr3_aa: CASSSRPQTSGSDRSYEQYF
cdr3_nt: TGTGCCAGCAGCTCGCGACCCCAGACTAGCGGGAGCGACCGCTCCTACGAGCAGTACTTC

v_call: TRBV19
j_call: TRBJ1-1
clone_size: -
d_call: -
cdr3_aa: CASRDSYTEAFF
cdr3_nt: TGTGCCAGTAGGGACAGCTACACTGAAGCTTTCTTT

v_call: TRBV7-9
j_call: TRBJ1-3
clone_size: -
d_call: -
cdr3_aa: CASSLQRGTGNTIYF
cdr3_nt: TGTGCCAGCAGCCTCCAGCGGGGTACGGGAAACACCATATATTTT

v_call: TRBV21-1
j_call: TRBJ2-1
clone_size: -
d_call: -
cdr3_aa: CAKTSGSYNEQFF
cdr3_nt: TGTGCCAAGACTAGCGGGAGCTACAATGAGCAGTTCTTC

v_call: TRBV19
j_call: TRBJ2-1
clone_size: -
d_call: -
cdr3_aa: CASSSRNEQFF
cdr3_nt: TGTGCCAGTAGCTCCCGGAATGAGCAGTTCTTC

v_call: TRBV28
j_call: TRBJ1-2
clone_size: -
d_call: -
cdr3_aa: CASSLGPGGYTF
cdr3_nt: TGTGCCAGCAGTTTGGGTCCAGGGGGCTACACCTTC

v_call: TRBV4-2
j_call: TRBJ2-1
clone_size: -
d_call: TRBD2
cdr3_aa: CASSQDGQAGGGRNEQFF
cdr3_nt: TGTGCCAGCAGCCAAGATGGTCAAGCGGGAGGGGGTAGGAATGAGCAGTTCTTC

v_call: TRBV27
j_call: TRBJ2-3
clone_size: -
d_call: -
cdr3_aa: CASSSGDFRTDTQYF
cdr3_nt: TGTGCCAGCAGTTCCGGGGACTTTAGAACAGATACGCAGTATTTT